The 19 T cell receptor beta chains below all came from one sample that was sequenced in a study of control samples from healthy donors and cancer patients. The protocol was immunoSEQ multiplex PCR, while the TCRdb copy is restricted to in-frame clones and leaves out a portion. The sample yields some 130,000 clones, around nine tenths seen once. Specimen: blood. These receptors came from a man aged 18 to 30 in good health.

This clone showed up just once. The rearrangement links TRBV7-9 to TRBJ1-2; D possibly corresponds to TRBD1 (6 bases). Germline V gene lookup returns CDR1 SEHNR and CDR2 FQNEAQ (reference sequence). V lost 5 bases to trimming and J lost 5 bases, with 9 bases between them. This CDR3 is built from 12 residues. CDR3 nucleotide sequence: TGTGCCAGCAGCCCAGGGGATTATGGCTACACCTTC. The encoded protein is CASSPGDYGYTF.

This clone was detected only once. The chain has TRBV7-9 and TRBJ2-1, with unresolved D. CDR3 length equals 12 residues. Trimming removed 1 base from V and 8 bases from J, with 6 bases in between. Germline V lookup: CDR1 SEHNR, CDR2 FQNEAQ (reference sequence). The CDR3 is CASSLVLYEQFF. As DNA, the CDR3 is TGTGCCAGCAGCTTAGTTTTGTATGAGCAGTTCTTC.

The V and J genes are TRBV5-1 and TRBJ2-7, with D possibly TRBD1 on 5 matching bases. This CDR3 is 14 amino acids long. Looked up from germline, CDR1 is SGHRS and CDR2 is YFSETQ. V was trimmed by 1 base and J by 3 bases, leaving 11 bases between them. The CDR3 protein is CASSLSGPGYEQYF. CDR3 DNA sequence: TGCGCCAGCAGCTTGTCAGGGCCGGGCTACGAGCAGTACTTC.

The genes are TRBV2 and TRBJ2-1; 7 bases are shared with TRBD1. The CDR3 runs 15 residues. V shed 6 bases and J 4 bases; nucleotides not matched to a gene: 9. CDR1 is SNHLY and CDR2 is FYNNEI in the germline V gene. DNA of the CDR3: TGTGCCAGCAGGAAGGGACAGAACCCATACAATGAGCAGTTCTTC. Translation gives CASRKGQNPYNEQFF.

V gene TRBV7-2 combines with J gene TRBJ2-1; TRBD2 matches 10 bases. Germline trimming cut 6 bases from V and 7 bases from J; bases unmatched to any gene: 6. This CDR3 comprises 14 residues. CDR1 and CDR2 (germline): SGHTA, FQGNSA. CDR3 sequence: CASRSGGAPNEQFF. In nucleotides, the CDR3 is TGTGCCAGCAGGAGCGGGGGGGCCCCGAATGAGCAGTTCTTC.

CDR3 in amino acids: CASSQGGREDLAGNTIYF. Written as DNA, the CDR3 is TGTGCCAGCAGCCAAGGGGGCAGGGAAGATCTGGCGGGAAACACCATATATTTT. V is TRBV4-2 and J is TRBJ1-3; TRBD1 is a possible D gene (5 bases). Between the trimmed V and J ends, which lost 1 base and 4 bases, there was a span of 20 bases. The CDR3 length is 18 residues. Germline V CDR1 and CDR2: LGHNA, YNFKEQ.

This chain uses TRBV19 with TRBJ1-1, with TRBD1 as a possible D gene (5 bases). This CDR3 region has 14 residues. CDR1 and CDR2 (germline): LNHDA, SQIVND (reference sequence). The V gene lost 6 bases and the J gene lost 2 bases, with 13 bases spanning the gap. CDR3 coding DNA: TGTGCCAGTAGGTGGTCGGGGGGAAACACTGAAGCTTTCTTT. Residues: CASRWSGGNTEAFF.

The chain carries TRBV13 and TRBJ1-3; the D gene is possibly TRBD1 (6 bases). Trimming cost V 5 bases and J 0 bases, with 11 bases left between them. From germline, CDR1 is PRHDT and CDR2 FYEKMQ (reference sequence). The CDR3 contains 15 residues. This CDR3 is CASSQTGVSGNTIYF. CDR3 sequence (DNA): TGTGCCAGCAGCCAGACAGGAGTCTCTGGAAACACCATATATTTT.

The chain is built from TRBV7-9 and TRBJ2-7; D possibly uses TRBD1 or TRBD2 (6 bases each). Per germline, CDR1 SEHNR and CDR2 FQNEAQ (reference sequence). This CDR3 comprises 12 residues. V was shortened by 5 bases and J by 6 bases, with 11 bases between the two germline ends. CDR3: CASSPGASEQYF. The DNA of the CDR3 is TGTGCCAGCAGCCCGGGGGCCAGCGAGCAGTACTTC. Based on the CDR3 plus reference TRBV7-9 and TRBJ2-7, the full variable domain is DTGVSQNPRHKITKRGQNVTFRCDPISEHNRLYWYRQTLGQGPEFLTYFQNEAQLEKSRLLSDRFSAERPKGSFSTLEIQRTEQGDSAMYLCASSPGASEQYFGPGTRLTVT.

The chain uses TRBV10-2 and TRBJ1-1; tentative D call: TRBD1 (5 bases). Trimming pared 8 bases from V and 1 base from J, leaving 14 bases between. The CDR3 is made up of 14 amino acids. Germline CDR1 is WSHSY and CDR2 is SAAADI. The CDR3 nucleotides are TGCGCCAGCCAACGAACAGACAGGAACACTGAAGCTTTCTTT. This gives the protein CASQRTDRNTEAFF.

The DNA of the CDR3 is TGTGCCAGCAGCTACCGCAGCGAGCAGTACTTC. Its protein is CASSYRSEQYF. J is TRBJ2-7 and V is TRBV5-4; D not certain. The CDR3 totals 11 residues. Trimming took 3 bases from V and 6 from J, leaving 7 bases between them. Germline loops: CDR1 SGHNT, CDR2 YYREEE (reference sequence).

The chain employs TRBV4-1 and TRBJ1-2; 8 bases match TRBD1. Germline V lookup: CDR1 MGHRA, CDR2 YSYEKL. V trimming: 1 base; J trimming: 3 bases; junction bases outside the gene matches: 13. The CDR3 loop spans 18 amino acids. The CDR3: CASSQAFSGTGTDYGYTF. DNA of the CDR3: TGCGCCAGCAGCCAAGCCTTCAGCGGGACAGGAACCGACTATGGCTACACCTTC.

This chain joins TRBV27 and TRBJ2-3; TRBD1 agrees at 8 bases. J gave up 4 bases and V 5 bases, and 11 bases lay outside the gene matches. Germline lookup yields CDR1 MNHEY and CDR2 SMNVEV (reference sequence). There are 16 residues in the CDR3. The CDR3 spells CASSTRTGLVADTQYF. DNA for the CDR3: TGTGCCAGCAGTACCCGGACAGGGTTGGTCGCAGATACGCAGTATTTT.

The rearrangement joins TRBV20-1 to TRBJ2-7, with TRBD1 identical over 8 bases. The length of the CDR3 is 15 residues. CDR1 and CDR2 (germline): DFQATT, SNEGSKA (reference sequence). The V segment lost 3 bases and the J segment 3 bases; nucleotides outside the gene matches: 10. This CDR3 reads CSASGGTGTGYEQYF. Here the CDR3 DNA reads TGCAGTGCTAGTGGGGGCACCGGGACAGGCTACGAGCAGTACTTC.

This chain connects TRBV5-1 to TRBJ2-2; D call uncertain. The CDR3 runs to 13 residues. In germline, CDR1 is SGHRS, CDR2 YFSETQ. V lost 4 bases to trimming and J lost 5 bases, with 9 bases between them. CDR3 residues: CASSVGWTGELFF. Here the CDR3 DNA reads TGCGCCAGCAGCGTAGGGTGGACCGGGGAGCTGTTTTTT.

The chain joins TRBV7-9 to TRBJ2-3; either TRBD1 or TRBD2 may supply D (6 bases each). The V gene lost 7 bases and the J gene lost 6 bases, with 17 bases spanning the gap. This CDR3 region has 14 residues. CDR1 and CDR2 from the germline V gene are SEHNR and FQNEAQ (reference sequence). The CDR3 region is CASMPGGPRDTQYF. The CDR3 DNA sequence: TGTGCCAGCATGCCCGGGGGCCCTCGGGATACGCAGTATTTT.

The rearrangement links TRBV11-2 to TRBJ1-2, with D perhaps matching TRBD1 (5 bases). The CDR3 is 15 residues long. Between the trimmed V and J ends, which lost 2 bases and 6 bases, there was a span of 16 bases. Germline values: CDR1 SGHAT, CDR2 FQNNGV. The CDR3 coding sequence is TGTGCCAGCAGCTTAATTATGGGGCAAGGAGATGGCTACACCTTC. Translation gives CASSLIMGQGDGYTF. Looking up the rest from reference TRBV11-2 and TRBJ1-2 gives the full variable domain: EAGVAQSPRYKIIEKRQSVAFWCNPISGHATLYWYQQILGQGPKLLIQFQNNGVVDDSQLPKDRFSAERLKGVDSTLKIQPAKLEDSAVYLCASSLIMGQGDGYTFGSGTRLTVV.

The chain has TRBV3-1 (or the pseudogene TRBV3-2) and TRBJ1-6, with TRBD1 as a possible D gene (6 bases). Trimming shortened V by 1 base and J by 9 bases, and 13 bases separated the two germline ends. CDR1 and CDR2 (germline): LGHDT, YNNKEL (reference sequence). CDR3 length: 15 residues. The CDR3 spells CASSQVLQGISPLHF. In DNA, the CDR3 is TGTGCCAGCAGCCAAGTGTTACAGGGAATTTCACCCCTCCACTTT.

The chain carries TRBV29-1 and TRBJ1-3; a weak D match, TRBD1 (5 bases). V was pared by 1 base and J by 9 bases, with 13 bases between. Germline V lookup: CDR1 SQVTM, CDR2 ANQGSEA. The CDR3 loop spans 13 amino acids. DNA for the CDR3: TGCAGCGTTGAAGTCGGTCAGGGAGGCACCATATATTTT. Its translation: CSVEVGQGGTIYF.